This T cell receptor beta chain comes out of a study of T cells after somatic rescue of genetic block. The CDR3 is made up of 14 amino acids. Germline-derived CDR1 and CDR2 are SNHLY and FYNNEI. After removal of 7 bases from V and 2 bases from J, the junction contained 4 bases not matched to a gene. This clone was seen a single time. TCRdb keeps only in-frame clones here, not all; method: immunoSEQ multiplex PCR. Of roughly 67,000 clones listed, 80% to 95% were seen once; the top ten hold roughly 3%. The gene calls are TRBV2 and TRBJ2-5, with 10 bases matching TRBD2. The clonotype was recovered from a middle-aged man. Sequenced input: peripheral blood mononuclear cells (PBMCs). In DNA, the CDR3 is TGTGCCAGCACCCAGACTAGCGGGCAAGAGACCCAGTACTTC. Its translation: CASTQTSGQETQYF.